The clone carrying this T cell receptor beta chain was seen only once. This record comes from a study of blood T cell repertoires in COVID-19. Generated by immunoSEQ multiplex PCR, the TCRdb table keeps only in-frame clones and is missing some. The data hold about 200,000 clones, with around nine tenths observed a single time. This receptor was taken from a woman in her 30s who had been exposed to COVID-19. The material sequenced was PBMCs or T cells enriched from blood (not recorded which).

The CDR3 region has the DNA TGTGCCAGCAGTTACTCAGGGGCGGGCACAGATACGCAGTATTTT. It is translated as CASSYSGAGTDTQYF. V is TRBV6-5 and J is TRBJ2-3; D might be TRBD1 (5 bases). The CDR3 is made up of 15 amino acids. Germline CDR1 is MNHEY and CDR2 is SVGAGI. Trimming took 0 bases from V and 1 from J, leaving 8 bases between them.